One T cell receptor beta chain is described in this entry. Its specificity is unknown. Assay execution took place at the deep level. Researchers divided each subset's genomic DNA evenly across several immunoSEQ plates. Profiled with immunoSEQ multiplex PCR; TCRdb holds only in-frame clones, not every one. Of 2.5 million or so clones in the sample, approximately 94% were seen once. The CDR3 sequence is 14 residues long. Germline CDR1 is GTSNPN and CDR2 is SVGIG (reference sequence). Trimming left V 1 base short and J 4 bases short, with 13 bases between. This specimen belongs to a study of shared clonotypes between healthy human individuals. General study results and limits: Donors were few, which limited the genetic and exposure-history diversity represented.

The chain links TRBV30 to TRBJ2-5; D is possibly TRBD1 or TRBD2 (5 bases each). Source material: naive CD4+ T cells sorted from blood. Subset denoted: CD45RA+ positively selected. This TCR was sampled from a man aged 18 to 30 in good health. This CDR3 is CAWSGDHQGETQYF. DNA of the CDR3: TGTGCCTGGAGTGGGGACCACCAAGGAGAGACCCAGTACTTC. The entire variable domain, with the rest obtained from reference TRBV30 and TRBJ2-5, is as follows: SQTIHQWPATLVQPVGSPLSLECTVEGTSNPNLYWYRQAAGRGLQLLFYSVGIGQISSEVPQNLSASRPQDRQFILSSKKLLLSDSGFYLCAWSGDHQGETQYFGPGTRLLVL.